This TCR beta chain was captured by sequencing in a study of blood T cell repertoires in COVID-19. Study summary: Collection of acute and convalescent COVID-19 samples took place in the United States, Italy and Spain. The analysed material was cDNA or gDNA that came from T cells, B-cell-depleted T cells, or PBMCs.

Original processing methods: Nucleated cell number was recorded as an estimate derived from reference gene primer amplification. Data came from immunoSEQ multiplex PCR; TCRdb stores just in-frame clones and leaves some out. V, J and clone size derive from that table, while D and trimming were established from the DNA sequence. Here the sample spans around 270,000 clones, about 86% being singletons. The CDR3 consists of 13 residues. V was clipped by 5 bases and J by 5 bases; unmatched bases: 5. Germline CDR1 reads SGHAT; CDR2 reads FQNNGV. Sequenced: peripheral blood. This sequence joins TRBV11-2 and TRBJ2-5, with TRBD2 matching 7 bases. This TCR derives from a man aged 25 to 40 with active or convalescent COVID-19. The CDR3 region is CASSAGGWETQYF. As DNA, the CDR3 is TGTGCCAGCAGCGCCGGGGGGTGGGAGACCCAGTACTTC.